The clone carrying this T cell receptor beta chain was seen once. Its antigen is still unknown. The data originate from a study of T cell responses to AZD1222 COVID-19 vaccine. Data came from immunoSEQ multiplex PCR; TCRdb stores just in-frame clones and leaves some out. This table holds about 190,000 clones, over 80% found once. This CDR3 contains 13 residues. Germline CDR1 MNHEY, CDR2 SVGEGT. V was trimmed by 2 bases and J by 7 bases, leaving 12 bases between them. General study points: Females outnumbered males among donors, who were mostly white British; clonal diversity was possibly underestimated.

This receptor was obtained from an adult in good health. This material consisted of peripheral blood, taken on day 0 of MenACWY control vaccination. The V call is TRBV6-2 or TRBV6-3, the J call TRBJ2-7, with D possibly TRBD2 on 5 matching bases. The CDR3 region has the DNA TGTGCCAGCAGTTACGGTGAGGCGGGTGAGCAGTACTTC. Translating gives CASSYGEAGEQYF.